This record concerns one T cell receptor beta chain sequence. Trimming cost V 4 bases and J 4 bases; bases outside gene matches: 1. Germline V lookup: CDR1 ENHRY, CDR2 SYGVKD. The CDR3 is 15 amino acids. These data originate in a study of Graves' ophthalmopathy and Graves' hyperthyroidism. Being free of ophthalmopathy for 18 months of follow-up defined stable hyperthyroidism. The study recruited hyperthyroidism patients aged 18 to 65 who were newly diagnosed, under 2 months' duration. The PBMCs originated from roughly 9.6 ml of fresh peripheral blood. Using RNA transcripts, the TCR beta CDR3 regions were amplified. Following a first-round RT-PCR that used HTBI primers, a second-round multiplex PCR was carried out. TCRdb reprocessed the multiplex PCR reads with MiXCR, giving one entry per CDR3 protein. The sample lists 35,000 to 50,000 distinct CDR3 sequences; roughly 50% were seen once.

The sequenced sample consisted of peripheral blood. The TCR sequence derives from an adult woman with stable Graves' hyperthyroidism. This chain links TRBV10-3 with TRBJ2-5, with 15 bases aligning to TRBD2. The CDR3 sequence: CAISGTSGRAETQYF. The CDR3 nucleotides are TGTGCCATCAGTGGGACTAGCGGGAGGGCAGAGACCCAGTACTTC.